These 32 T cell receptor beta chains were sequenced from one sample in a study of PD-1 blockade in classical Hodgkin lymphoma. Time point indicated: cycle 4 day 1 (C4D1), after less than 7 weeks of nivolumab. Relapse after autologous stem cell transplantation occurred in every patient, and brentuximab vedotin exposure varied. The authors enriched CD8+ T cells from thawed PBMCs via magnetic negative selection. Only in-frame clones appear in the TCRdb table, and some are missing; sequencing was by immunoSEQ multiplex PCR. In the table there are 4,000 to 6,000 clones, roughly 65% of which are singletons. Sequences were derived from CD8+ T cells from blood, sampled before the fourth cycle of nivolumab. Source of these receptors: a human donor with classical Hodgkin lymphoma.

This clone was observed a handful of times. The chain combines TRBV4-1 with TRBJ1-1; 10 bases are shared with TRBD1. CDR3 length: 15 amino acids. CDR1 is MGHRA and CDR2 is YSYEKL in the germline V gene. Losses at the gene ends were 6 bases for V and 3 bases for J; bases not matched to a gene: 7. The CDR3, as DNA: TGCGCCAGCAGTCCCTCCGGGACAGGGGACACTGAAGCTTTCTTT. This translates into CASSPSGTGDTEAFF.

This chain connects TRBV9 to TRBJ2-2; 10 positions agree with TRBD1. The CDR3 spans 16 residues. The germline V gene encodes CDR1 SGDLS and CDR2 YYNGEE. Germline trimming cut 3 bases from V and 5 bases from J; bases unmatched to any gene: 7. The CDR3 bases are TGTGCCAGCAGCGACCAGGGACAGGGGAAAACCGGGGAGCTGTTTTTT. Translating gives CASSDQGQGKTGELFF.

V and J are TRBV7-9 and TRBJ2-7, with 9 bases fitting TRBD2. V shed 5 bases and J 2 bases; nucleotides not matched to a gene: 7. CDR3 size: 15 residues. Germline CDR1 SEHNR, CDR2 FQNEAQ (reference sequence). CDR3 loop: CASSPPGGRAYEQYF. The CDR3 bases are TGTGCCAGCAGCCCCCCTGGCGGGAGGGCCTACGAGCAGTACTTC.

The V and J genes are TRBV7-9 and TRBJ2-1, with D possibly matching TRBD2 (6 bases). This CDR3 contains 15 residues. With 4 bases removed from V and 0 bases from J, the gap between germline ends came to 10 bases. Germline loops: CDR1 SEHNR, CDR2 FQNEAQ (reference sequence). The CDR3 DNA reads as TGTGCCAGCAGCTGGGAGGCCAGCTCCTACAATGAGCAGTTCTTC. It yields the protein CASSWEASSYNEQFF.

This rearrangement joins TRBV15 to TRBJ1-3, with no clear D. The CDR3 contains 18 residues. The germline CDR1 and CDR2 sequences are LNHNV and YYDKDF (reference sequence). V was pared by 0 bases and J by 0 bases, with 15 bases between. CDR3 coding DNA: TGTGCCACCAGCAGAGAAGAAGTAGGCCCGAGCTCTGGAAACACCATATATTTT. This gives the protein CATSREEVGPSSGNTIYF.

The J gene is TRBJ1-2, the V gene TRBV6-1; TRBD1 aligns across 7 bases. This CDR3 has 15 residues. In germline, CDR1 is MNHNS, CDR2 SASEGT. V shed 10 bases and J 5 bases; nucleotides not matched to a gene: 16. CDR3 coding DNA: TGTGCCAACAACCCCGTAGGGGGCGTTCCGTATGGCTACACCTTC. Encoded protein: CANNPVGGVPYGYTF.

The chain recombines TRBV28 with TRBJ2-3, with unresolved D. Germline V CDR1 and CDR2: MDHEN, SYDVKM. V was shortened by 3 bases and J by 1 base, with 8 bases between the two germline ends. CDR3 length: 14 residues. Here the CDR3 DNA reads TGTGCCAGCAGTTTTTTGAGTGGCACAGATACGCAGTATTTT. This translates into CASSFLSGTDTQYF.

This clone was found a few times. The chain couples TRBV6-5 to TRBJ1-2; D gene ambiguous. Looked up from germline, CDR1 is MNHEY and CDR2 is SVGAGI. This CDR3 is built from 11 residues. V dropped 5 bases and J dropped 7 bases, with 8 bases sitting between them. CDR3 bases: TGTGCCAGCAGTGAAATGGGTGGCTACACCTTC. This translates into CASSEMGGYTF.

The J gene is TRBJ2-7, the V gene TRBV13, with 8 bases identical to TRBD1. After removal of 4 bases from V and 3 bases from J, the junction contained 14 bases not matched to a gene. The length of the CDR3 is 17 residues. Germline V gene sequence: CDR1 PRHDT, CDR2 FYEKMQ (reference sequence). The CDR3 bases are TGTGCCAGCAGCTACCGGGACAGGCCCGAGGGTTTCTACGAGCAGTACTTC. This sequence encodes CASSYRDRPEGFYEQYF.

The gene calls are TRBV27 and TRBJ2-7; possible D gene TRBD2, 6 bases. The V and J ends lost 6 bases and 2 bases respectively, with 17 bases between them. Germline V lookup: CDR1 MNHEY, CDR2 SMNVEV (reference sequence). The CDR3 runs 15 residues. The CDR3 DNA reads TGTGCCAGCAGCCATACGATGGGCGGGGCCTACGAGCAGTACTTC. Its protein is CASSHTMGGAYEQYF.

This clone was seen just once. V usage is TRBV15 and J usage is TRBJ2-7; 14 bases match TRBD2. The V gene's germline CDR1 is LNHNV and CDR2 YYDKDF (reference sequence). There are 17 residues in the CDR3. J gave up 3 bases and V 3 bases, and 7 bases lay outside the gene matches. This CDR3 reads CATSSRSGTSGSYEQYF. Here the CDR3 DNA reads TGTGCCACCAGCAGCCGTTCCGGGACTAGCGGGAGCTACGAGCAGTACTTC.

The chain joins TRBV5-6 to TRBJ2-1, with 7 nucleotides matching TRBD2. Looked up from germline, CDR1 is SGHDT and CDR2 is YYEEEE. The CDR3 is made up of 15 amino acids. With V trimmed by 0 bases and J by 5 bases, 5 bases remained unmatched. The CDR3 nucleotides read TGTGCCAGCAGCTTGGGCGGGAGTTTAGACAATGAGCAGTTCTTC. This encodes CASSLGGSLDNEQFF.

This chain uses TRBV5-1 with TRBJ2-5; TRBD2 matches 12 bases. The length of the CDR3 is 15 residues. Per the germline V gene, CDR1 is SGHRS and CDR2 is YFSETQ. Germline trimming cut 3 bases from V and 2 bases from J; bases unmatched to any gene: 2. The CDR3 protein is CASSYGLAGQETQYF. DNA of the CDR3: TGCGCCAGCAGCTACGGACTAGCGGGGCAAGAGACCCAGTACTTC.

In this sample, this clone turned up once. V is TRBV5-8 and J is TRBJ1-1; D gene uncertain. The V gene's germline CDR1 is SGHTS and CDR2 YDEGEE. Trimming pared 0 bases from V and 5 bases from J, leaving 8 bases between. CDR3 length equals 13 residues. CDR3 in amino acids: CASSLAGWTEAFF. In DNA form, the CDR3 reads TGTGCCAGCAGCTTGGCCGGGTGGACTGAAGCTTTCTTT.

The CDR3 sequence is CASSLSFNVREKLFF. In nucleotides, the CDR3 is TGTGCCAGCAGTTTATCGTTTAATGTCAGGGAAAAACTGTTTTTT. The V and J genes are TRBV27 and TRBJ1-4; D is unresolved. From germline, CDR1 is MNHEY and CDR2 SMNVEV (reference sequence). The CDR3 extends over 15 amino acids. With 0 bases removed from V and 8 bases from J, the gap between germline ends came to 13 bases.

V usage is TRBV5-1 and J usage is TRBJ2-4, with TRBD2 matching 16 bases. Germline V gene lookup returns CDR1 SGHRS and CDR2 YFSETQ. The CDR3 contains 19 residues. Trimming cost V 4 bases and J 3 bases; bases outside gene matches: 10. The CDR3 loop is CASSTNPGLAGGDKNIQYF. In DNA, the CDR3 is TGCGCCAGCAGCACGAATCCGGGACTAGCGGGAGGGGACAAAAACATTCAGTACTTC.

A single count supports this clone. V usage is TRBV28 and J usage is TRBJ2-7; 9 positions agree with TRBD1. V shed 4 bases and J 5 bases; nucleotides not matched to a gene: 6. The CDR3 runs 14 residues. From germline, CDR1 is MDHEN and CDR2 SYDVKM. The CDR3 DNA follows: TGTGCCAGCAGTTACGGGGACAGGGAGGACGAGCAGTACTTC. Its translation is CASSYGDREDEQYF.

The rearrangement uses TRBV29-1 and TRBJ2-7; D ambiguous. The germline V gene has CDR1 SQVTM and CDR2 ANQGSEA. The CDR3 has 10 amino acids. V shed 4 bases and J shed 10 bases, with 11 bases lying between them. The DNA for the CDR3 is TGCAGCGTTGTAACGTGGAAACAGTACTTC. It specifies CSVVTWKQYF.

The gene calls are TRBV4-2 and TRBJ2-7; 8 positions agree with TRBD2. From germline, CDR1 is LGHNA and CDR2 YNFKEQ. V was pared by 0 bases and J by 9 bases, with 4 bases of the junction left unmatched. The CDR3 spans 13 residues. This chain's CDR3 is CASSQDGGLAQYF. CDR3 sequence (DNA): TGTGCCAGCAGCCAAGATGGCGGACTAGCGCAGTACTTC.

The V call is TRBV1, the J call TRBJ2-3; no DNA check was done on the table's D call, TRBD2. TRBV1 has pseudogene status. The CDR3 covers 21 residues. CDR3 DNA sequence: TGCACCAGCAGCCAAGATCGCCCTACCCCGGGAGGGGGAGTTTGCACAGATACGCAGTATTTT. Translated, it gives CTSSQDRPTPGGGVCTDTQYF.

V gene TRBV27 combines with J gene TRBJ2-5; a possible D gene is TRBD1 (5 bases). The CDR3 length is 11 residues. V shed 11 bases and J shed 4 bases, with 11 bases lying between them. The germline V gene encodes CDR1 MNHEY and CDR2 SMNVEV (reference sequence). Here the CDR3 DNA reads TGTGCCGTCAGGGTTGCAGAGACCCAGTACTTC. Its translation: CAVRVAETQYF.

This clone was detected once. J is TRBJ2-3 and V is TRBV29-1; tentatively, D is TRBD1 (6 bases). The CDR3 contains 14 residues. V lost 4 bases and J lost 0, with 11 bases in between. The germline CDR1 and CDR2 sequences are SQVTM and ANQGSEA. This CDR3 is CSVVGQTSTDTQYF. The CDR3 nucleotides read TGCAGCGTTGTGGGACAAACTAGCACAGATACGCAGTATTTT.

The chain links TRBV25-1 to TRBJ2-1; D uncertain. CDR1 MGHDK and CDR2 SYGVNS come from the germline V gene. This CDR3 has 18 amino acids. V lost 5 bases to trimming and J lost 0 bases, with 20 bases between them. The CDR3 DNA reads as TGTGCCAGCAGTTACACGCCCCTGACTCTAAGCTCCTACAATGAGCAGTTCTTC. Its protein is CASSYTPLTLSSYNEQFF.

V and J are TRBV18 and TRBJ2-3; TRBD2 aligns across 7 bases. CDR1 and CDR2 from the germline V gene are KGHSH and LQKENI. V dropped 2 bases and J dropped 2; count of bases not matched to a gene: 10. The CDR3 length is 17 residues. The CDR3 here is CASSPSLAEGTTDTQYF. The CDR3 DNA sequence: TGTGCCAGCTCACCAAGCCTAGCGGAAGGGACCACAGATACGCAGTATTTT.

This clone has more than one count but fewer than ten. The V gene is TRBV27, the J gene TRBJ1-2; D unresolved. The CDR3 totals 16 residues. Germline values: CDR1 MNHEY, CDR2 SMNVEV (reference sequence). Deletions cut 7 bases from V and 7 bases from J, with 25 bases between. The CDR3, as DNA: TGTGCCAGCATGCGGTCCGGGCCCGAAGTTTTCCCTGGCTACACCTTC. Protein: CASMRSGPEVFPGYTF.

By sample share, this clone is medium-sized (0.01 to 0.1%). The chain links TRBV28 to TRBJ1-3, with D uncertain. Germline V CDR1 and CDR2: MDHEN, SYDVKM. V was clipped by 1 base and J by 7 bases, with 11 bases between them. This CDR3 region has 14 residues. CDR3 sequence: CASSLLAGFNTIYF. The CDR3 DNA sequence: TGTGCCAGCAGTTTATTGGCTGGATTTAACACCATATATTTT.

The genes are TRBV6-5 and TRBJ2-6; D may be TRBD1 (5 bases). Trimming removed 5 bases from V and 1 base from J, with 9 bases in between. The CDR3 length is 15 residues. CDR1 and CDR2 from the germline V gene are MNHEY and SVGAGI. CDR3 DNA sequence: TGTGCCAGCAGTACCAGGGTATCTGGGGCCAACGTCCTGACTTTC. Residues: CASSTRVSGANVLTF.

This clone was counted a few times. This chain joins TRBV14 and TRBJ1-2; unclear D gene. V gave up 0 bases and J gave up 0 bases, with 11 bases separating them. The CDR3 is made up of 16 amino acids. Germline assignment: CDR1 SGHDN and CDR2 FVKESK. CDR3 in amino acids: CASSQEKAASNYGYTF. As DNA, the CDR3 is TGTGCCAGCAGCCAAGAGAAGGCAGCCTCTAACTATGGCTACACCTTC.

The rearrangement uses TRBV7-9 and TRBJ2-7; 9 bases agree with TRBD1. The J segment lost 5 bases and the V segment lost 0 bases, leaving 5 bases of the junction unmatched. The germline gives CDR1 SEHNR, CDR2 FQNEAQ (reference sequence). CDR3 length equals 15 residues. CDR3 DNA sequence: TGTGCCAGCAGCTTAGCGGACAGGGGTTCCCACGAGCAGTACTTC. Residues: CASSLADRGSHEQYF.

The chain uses TRBV5-4 and TRBJ2-1; TRBD2 matches at 9 bases. This CDR3 is built from 15 residues. With V trimmed by 4 bases and J by 4 bases, 6 bases remained unmatched. Germline CDR1 reads SGHNT; CDR2 reads YYREEE (reference sequence). CDR3 DNA: TGTGCCAGCAGCATACAGGGACTAGCATACAATGAGCAGTTCTTC. Its translation is CASSIQGLAYNEQFF.

CDR3 region: CASTSGTNTDTQYF. In DNA form, the CDR3 reads TGTGCCAGCACCTCCGGGACTAACACAGATACGCAGTATTTT. The chain has TRBV6-5 and TRBJ2-3, with 7 bases that match TRBD2. Germline V lookup: CDR1 MNHEY, CDR2 SVGAGI. The CDR3 is 14 amino acids. Trimming removed 7 bases from V and 2 bases from J; junction bases left unmatched: 6.

The chain couples TRBV2 to TRBJ2-1; 13 bases match TRBD2. This CDR3 region has 16 residues. The germline V gene encodes CDR1 SNHLY and CDR2 FYNNEI. V lost 1 base, J lost 6 bases, and 3 bases stayed unmatched. This chain's CDR3 is CASSEVGLAGLNEQFF. As DNA, the CDR3 is TGTGCCAGCAGTGAAGTGGGACTAGCGGGACTCAATGAGCAGTTCTTC.